Following are 11 T cell receptor beta chains from one sample sequenced in a study of human T cells and chemical hapten exposure (dated by TCRdb to about 2021). Library construction relied on RACE. This sample was sequenced with a NextSeq 500. Clones were called with MiXCR by TCRdb after fastp trimmed the public reads at Q25, and only in-frame beta chains were retained. Entries are consolidated by CDR3 protein sequence, retaining the most common genes and DNA. This sample is represented by about 35,000 distinct CDR3 sequences; 5% to 8% of them were singletons. The ten top clones hold 9.1% of the sample. What this sample's time point label stands for: patch test 1, 2 weeks after DPC sensitization. This specimen's treatment or condition label, interpreted: therapeutic diphenylcyclopropenone sensitization with weekly scalp DPC. Total RNA was isolated from unfractionated whole blood collected in Tempus Blood RNA tubes.

This specimen consisted of whole blood, obtained in connection with sensitization to the hapten diphenylcyclopropenone (DPC). These receptor sequences come from a woman aged 25 to 39 with alopecia areata. Some clones in this sample may be carry-over from other donors' samples.

This clonotype turned up a few times. The rearrangement joins TRBV12-3 or TRBV12-4 to TRBJ2-2, with no clear D. The CDR3 spans 11 residues. V dropped 3 bases and J dropped 12 bases, with 8 bases sitting between them. The CDR3 sequence is CASSFGQKLFF. In DNA, the CDR3 is TGTGCCAGCAGTTTTGGGCAGAAGCTGTTTTTT.

This clonotype has ten or more counts. The chain has TRBV12-3 or TRBV12-4 and TRBJ2-2, with 11 bases aligning to TRBD2. The V and J ends lost 4 bases and 1 base, in that order; junction bases with no gene match: 2. This CDR3 is 16 amino acids long. Written as DNA, the CDR3 is TGTGCCAGCAGTTCGGGACTAGCGGTGAACACCGGGGAGCTGTTTTTT. The encoded protein is CASSSGLAVNTGELFF.

This clonotype was detected many times. A read error may produce the germline difference seen at one junction end. This CDR3 reads CASSRGTTNEKLFF. The CDR3 DNA follows: TGCGCCAGCAGCCGCGGGACAACAAATGAAAAACTGTTTTTT. This chain connects TRBV5-1 to TRBJ1-4, with D tentatively TRBD1 (6 bases). The V gene's germline CDR1 is SGHRS and CDR2 YFSETQ. CDR3 length: 14 residues.

The sample holds many counts of this clonotype. This CDR3 reads CASSVAGQGQETQYF. As DNA, the CDR3 is TGTGCCAGCAGCGTAGCCGGACAGGGACAAGAGACCCAGTACTTC. The J gene is TRBJ2-5, the V gene TRBV9; 8 bases line up with TRBD1. Per the germline V gene, CDR1 is SGDLS and CDR2 is YYNGEE. The length of the CDR3 is 15 residues. V lost 0 bases and J lost 2; bases outside the gene matches: 3.

This clonotype has only a few counts. The chain links TRBV9 to TRBJ1-4; 9 bases line up with TRBD1. The V gene end was trimmed by 8 bases and the J gene end by 7 bases; junction bases not matched to a gene: 6. The germline CDR1 and CDR2 sequences are SGDLS and YYNGEE. The CDR3 length is 13 residues. The CDR3 here is CASSGTGSEKLFF. CDR3 coding DNA: TGTGCCAGTTCCGGGACAGGGTCTGAAAAACTGTTTTTT. The whole variable domain, filled in from reference TRBV9 and TRBJ1-4, reads DSGVTQTPKHLITATGQRVTLRCSPRSGDLSVYWYQQSLDQGLQFLIQYYNGEERAKGNILERFSAQQFPDLHSELNLSSLELGDSALYFCASSGTGSEKLFFGSGTQLSVL.

This clonotype has more than one count but fewer than ten. This rearrangement joins TRBV4-2 to TRBJ2-3; 12 bases agree with TRBD2. There are 17 residues in the CDR3. V was clipped by 3 bases and J by 2 bases; unmatched bases: 6. Germline-derived CDR1 and CDR2 are LGHNA and YNFKEQ. CDR3 region: CASSQLLAGGATDTQYF. CDR3 coding DNA: TGTGCCAGCAGCCAGTTACTAGCGGGGGGCGCCACAGATACGCAGTATTTT.

This clonotype has at least ten counts. The chain has TRBV4-3 and TRBJ2-3; D gene unclear. CDR1 is LGHNA, CDR2 YSLEER, per germline. V lost 2 bases, J lost 5 bases, and 20 bases lay in between. The CDR3 runs to 17 residues. The CDR3 sequence is CASSQSPSARLLDTQYF. DNA for the CDR3: TGCGCCAGCAGCCAAAGCCCCTCGGCCAGGCTCCTAGATACGCAGTATTTT.

This clonotype has more than one count but fewer than ten. The gene calls are TRBV2 and TRBJ1-4; D might be TRBD1 (6 bases). Germline values: CDR1 SNHLY, CDR2 FYNNEI. Trimming left V 4 bases short and J 5 bases short, with 11 bases between. The CDR3 is 14 residues long. The CDR3: CASSVGQGNEKLFF. CDR3 nucleotides: TGTGCCAGCAGTGTTGGGCAGGGGAATGAAAAACTGTTTTTT.

This clonotype has at least ten counts. In DNA form, the CDR3 reads TGCAGTGCTCAATCGAGGGGGGCCGAGCAGTACTTC. Residues: CSAQSRGAEQYF. The chain employs TRBV20-1 and TRBJ2-7; TRBD1 or TRBD2 may be the D gene (6 bases each). Trimming took off 5 bases at V and 6 bases at J, with 14 bases between the two ends. Germline CDR1 is DFQATT and CDR2 is SNEGSKA (reference sequence). The CDR3 runs to 12 residues.

A few counts support this clonotype. V and J are TRBV12-3 or TRBV12-4 and TRBJ1-2, with D possibly matching TRBD1 (5 bases). Deletions cut 6 bases from V and 5 bases from J, with 13 bases between. The CDR3 runs 13 residues. The CDR3 DNA reads as TGTGCCAGCAGCCAACAGGAGGGGTATGGCTACACCTTC. It yields the protein CASSQQEGYGYTF.

The chain couples TRBV1 to TRBJ1-1. TRBV1 is reported as a pseudogene. The CDR3 has 11 amino acids. The CDR3, as DNA: TGCACCAGCAGTCAGAACACTGAAGCTTTCTTT. This sequence encodes CTSSQNTEAFF.